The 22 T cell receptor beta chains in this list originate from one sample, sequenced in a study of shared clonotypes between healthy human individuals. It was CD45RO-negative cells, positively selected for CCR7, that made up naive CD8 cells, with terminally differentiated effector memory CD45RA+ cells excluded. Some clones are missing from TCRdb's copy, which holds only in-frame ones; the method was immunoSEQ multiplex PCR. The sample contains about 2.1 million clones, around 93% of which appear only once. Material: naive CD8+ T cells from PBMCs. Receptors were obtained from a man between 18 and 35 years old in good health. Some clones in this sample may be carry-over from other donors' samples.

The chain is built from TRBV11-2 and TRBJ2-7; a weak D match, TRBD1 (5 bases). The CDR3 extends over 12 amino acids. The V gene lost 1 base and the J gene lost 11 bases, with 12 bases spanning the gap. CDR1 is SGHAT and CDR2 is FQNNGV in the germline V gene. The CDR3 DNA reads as TGTGCCAGCAGCTTAGGGCAGGGCCTAAAGTACTTC. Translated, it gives CASSLGQGLKYF.

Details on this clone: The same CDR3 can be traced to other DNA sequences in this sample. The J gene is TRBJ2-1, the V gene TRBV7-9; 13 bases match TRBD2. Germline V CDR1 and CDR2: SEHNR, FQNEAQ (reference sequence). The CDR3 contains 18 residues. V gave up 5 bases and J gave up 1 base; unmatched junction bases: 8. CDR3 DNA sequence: TGTGCCAGCAGCCCCGGGACTAGCGGGACCAGGTCCTACAATGAGCAGTTCTTC. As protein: CASSPGTSGTRSYNEQFF.

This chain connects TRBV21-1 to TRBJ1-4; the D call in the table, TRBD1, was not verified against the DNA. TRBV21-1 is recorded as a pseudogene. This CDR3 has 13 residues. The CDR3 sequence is CAGPYRGNEKLFF. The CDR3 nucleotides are TGTGCCGGACCCTACAGGGGGAATGAAAAACTGTTTTTT.

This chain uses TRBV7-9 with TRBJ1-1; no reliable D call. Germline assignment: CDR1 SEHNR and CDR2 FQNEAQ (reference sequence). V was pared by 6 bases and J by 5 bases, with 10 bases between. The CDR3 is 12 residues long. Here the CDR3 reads CASRVSRTEAFF. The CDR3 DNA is TGTGCCAGCAGAGTCAGCCGGACTGAAGCTTTCTTT.

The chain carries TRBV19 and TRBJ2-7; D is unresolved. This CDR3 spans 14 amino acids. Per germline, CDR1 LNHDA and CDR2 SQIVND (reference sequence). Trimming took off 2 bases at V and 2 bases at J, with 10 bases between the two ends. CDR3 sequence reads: CASSIRPATYEQYF. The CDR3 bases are TGTGCCAGTAGTATAAGGCCAGCTACCTACGAGCAGTACTTC.

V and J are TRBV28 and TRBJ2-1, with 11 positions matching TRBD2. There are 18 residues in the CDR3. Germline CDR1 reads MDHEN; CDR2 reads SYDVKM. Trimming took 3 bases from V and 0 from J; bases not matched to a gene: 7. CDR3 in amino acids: CASSLGLADISSYNEQFF. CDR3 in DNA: TGTGCCAGCAGTTTGGGACTAGCGGACATAAGCTCCTACAATGAGCAGTTCTTC. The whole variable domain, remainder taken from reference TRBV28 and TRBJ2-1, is DVKVTQSSRYLVKRTGEKVFLECVQDMDHENMFWYRQDPGLGLRLIYFSYDVKMKEKGDIPEGYSVSREKKERFSLILESASTNQTSMYLCASSLGLADISSYNEQFFGPGTRLTVL.

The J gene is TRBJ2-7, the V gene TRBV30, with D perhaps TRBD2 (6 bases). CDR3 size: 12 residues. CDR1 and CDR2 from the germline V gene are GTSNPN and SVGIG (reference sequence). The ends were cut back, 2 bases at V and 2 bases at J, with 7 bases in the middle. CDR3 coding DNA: TGTGCCTGGAGTTCGGGAGCCTACGAGCAGTACTTC. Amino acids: CAWSSGAYEQYF.

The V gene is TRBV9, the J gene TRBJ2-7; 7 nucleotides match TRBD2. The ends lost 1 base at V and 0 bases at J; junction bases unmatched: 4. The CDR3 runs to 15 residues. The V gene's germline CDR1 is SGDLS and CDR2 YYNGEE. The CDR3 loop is CASSVTTSNSYEQYF. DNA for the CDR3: TGTGCCAGCAGCGTAACGACTAGCAACTCCTACGAGCAGTACTTC.

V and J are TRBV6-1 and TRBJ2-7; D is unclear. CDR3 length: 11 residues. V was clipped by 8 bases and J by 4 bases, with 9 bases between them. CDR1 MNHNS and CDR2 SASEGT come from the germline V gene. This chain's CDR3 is CASASPYEQYF. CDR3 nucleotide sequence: TGTGCCAGCGCCAGTCCTTACGAGCAGTACTTC.

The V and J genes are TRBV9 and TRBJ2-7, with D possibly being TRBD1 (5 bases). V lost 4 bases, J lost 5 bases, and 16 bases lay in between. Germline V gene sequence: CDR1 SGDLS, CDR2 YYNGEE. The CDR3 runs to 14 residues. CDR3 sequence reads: CASSPPLGHNEQYF. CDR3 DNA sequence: TGTGCCAGCAGCCCCCCCTTGGGGCATAACGAGCAGTACTTC. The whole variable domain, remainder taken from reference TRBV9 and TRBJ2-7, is DSGVTQTPKHLITATGQRVTLRCSPRSGDLSVYWYQQSLDQGLQFLIQYYNGEERAKGNILERFSAQQFPDLHSELNLSSLELGDSALYFCASSPPLGHNEQYFGPGTRLTVT.

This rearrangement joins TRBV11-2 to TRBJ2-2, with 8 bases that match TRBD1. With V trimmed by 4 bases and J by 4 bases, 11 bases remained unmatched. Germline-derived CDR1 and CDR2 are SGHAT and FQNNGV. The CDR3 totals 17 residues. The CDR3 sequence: CASSSPWTGYSTGELFF. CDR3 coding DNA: TGTGCCAGCAGCTCACCTTGGACAGGGTATAGCACCGGGGAGCTGTTTTTT.

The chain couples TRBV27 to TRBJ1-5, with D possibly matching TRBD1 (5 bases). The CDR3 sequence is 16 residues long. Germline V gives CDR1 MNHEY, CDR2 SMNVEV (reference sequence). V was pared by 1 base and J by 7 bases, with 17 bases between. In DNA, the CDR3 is TGTGCCAGCAGTTTATGGGGGACTCAAATCGGACAGCCCCAGCATTTT. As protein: CASSLWGTQIGQPQHF.

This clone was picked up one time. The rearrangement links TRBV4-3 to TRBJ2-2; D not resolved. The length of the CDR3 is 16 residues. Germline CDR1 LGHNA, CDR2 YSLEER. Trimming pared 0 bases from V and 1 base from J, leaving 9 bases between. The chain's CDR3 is CASSQDQAGNTGELFF. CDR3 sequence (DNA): TGCGCCAGCAGCCAAGATCAGGCCGGGAACACCGGGGAGCTGTTTTTT.

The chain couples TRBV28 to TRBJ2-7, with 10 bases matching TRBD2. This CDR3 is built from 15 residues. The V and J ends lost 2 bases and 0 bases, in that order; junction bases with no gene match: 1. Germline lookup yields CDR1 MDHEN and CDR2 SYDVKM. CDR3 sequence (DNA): TGTGCCAGCAGTTTACTAGCGGGGGCCTCCTACGAGCAGTACTTC. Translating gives CASSLLAGASYEQYF.

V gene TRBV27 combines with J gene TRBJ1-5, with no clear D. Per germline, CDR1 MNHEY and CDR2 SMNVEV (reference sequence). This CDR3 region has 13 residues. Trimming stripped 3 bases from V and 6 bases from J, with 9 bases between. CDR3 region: CASSLRSRQPQHF. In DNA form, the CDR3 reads TGTGCCAGCAGTTTGCGGTCCCGTCAGCCCCAGCATTTT.

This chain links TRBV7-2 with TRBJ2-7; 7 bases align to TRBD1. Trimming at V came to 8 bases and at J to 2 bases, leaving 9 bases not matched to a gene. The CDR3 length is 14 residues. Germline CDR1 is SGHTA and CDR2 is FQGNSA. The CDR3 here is CASSSRGRAYEQYF. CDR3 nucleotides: TGTGCCAGCTCCTCCAGGGGGAGAGCCTACGAGCAGTACTTC.

The CDR3 DNA reads TGTGCCAGCAGCTTAGTGGGAGGGACAGGAGGTAATGAGCAGTTCTTC. Encoded protein: CASSLVGGTGGNEQFF. The chain has TRBV7-2 and TRBJ2-1, with TRBD1 as a possible D gene (8 bases). Trimming stripped 1 base from V and 7 bases from J, with 17 bases between. CDR3 size: 16 residues. The germline gives CDR1 SGHTA, CDR2 FQGNSA.

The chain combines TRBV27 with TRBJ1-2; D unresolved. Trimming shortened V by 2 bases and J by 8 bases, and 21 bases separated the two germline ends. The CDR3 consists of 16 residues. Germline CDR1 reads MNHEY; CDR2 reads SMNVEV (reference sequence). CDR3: CASSLGWRVGREGYTF. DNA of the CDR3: TGTGCCAGCAGTTTAGGGTGGAGGGTCGGACGGGAAGGCTACACCTTC.

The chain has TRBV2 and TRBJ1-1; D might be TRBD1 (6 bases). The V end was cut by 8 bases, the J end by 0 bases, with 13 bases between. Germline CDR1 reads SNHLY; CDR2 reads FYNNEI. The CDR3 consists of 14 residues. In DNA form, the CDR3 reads TGTGCCAGCCTGACGGACAGCCTGAACACTGAAGCTTTCTTT. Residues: CASLTDSLNTEAFF. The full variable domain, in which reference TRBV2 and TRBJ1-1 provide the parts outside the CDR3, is EPEVTQTPSHQVTQMGQEVILRCVPISNHLYFYWYRQILGQKVEFLVSFYNNEISEKSEIFDDQFSVERPDGSNFTLKIRSTKLEDSAMYFCASLTDSLNTEAFFGQGTRLTVV.

CDR3 DNA: TGTGCTAGTGGTTTGATGGTAGTTCCTGGGCAGCCCTACGAGCAGTACTTC. This translates into CASGLMVVPGQPYEQYF. J is TRBJ2-7 and V is TRBV12-5; the D is unclear. Trimming removed 2 bases from V and 2 bases from J, with 19 bases in between. This CDR3 is built from 17 residues. Germline V gene data show CDR1 as LGHNT and CDR2 as FRNRAP.

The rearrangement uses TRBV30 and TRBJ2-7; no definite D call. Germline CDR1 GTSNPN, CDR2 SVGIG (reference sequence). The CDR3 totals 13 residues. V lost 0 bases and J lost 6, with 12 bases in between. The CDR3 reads CAWSVDNVGEQYF. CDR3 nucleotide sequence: TGTGCCTGGAGTGTAGACAACGTGGGCGAGCAGTACTTC.

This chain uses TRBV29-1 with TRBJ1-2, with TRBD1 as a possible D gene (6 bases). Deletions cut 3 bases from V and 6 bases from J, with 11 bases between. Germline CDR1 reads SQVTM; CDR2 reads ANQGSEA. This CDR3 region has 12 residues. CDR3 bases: TGCAGCGTTGACAGGGGAGAACATGGCTACACCTTC. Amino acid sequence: CSVDRGEHGYTF.